This record looks at one T cell receptor (beta chain) sequence and its context. The antigen remains undetermined. The J segment lost 7 bases and the V segment lost 4 bases, leaving 9 bases of the junction unmatched. Germline loops: CDR1 SGHKS, CDR2 YYEKEE (reference sequence). This CDR3 spans 15 amino acids. Via MiXCR, TCRdb re-called the 5' RACE reads, giving one row per CDR3 protein. The data contain 430,000 or so distinct CDR3 sequences, around 27% of them singletons. This entry comes from a study of T-cell memory formation after mild COVID-19. Study outcomes and limitations: Specificity for SARS-CoV-2 was not confirmed among the second-wave clones peaking on day 37.

Material: PBMCs or a T cell subset sorted from them (not recorded which). The V and J genes are TRBV5-5 and TRBJ1-5; 9 nucleotides align to TRBD1. The TCR comes from an adult woman who had mild COVID-19 (a few samples of this study predate the infection). Cell type and time point are not known. The CDR3 sequence: CASSLEGTGRQPQHF. The CDR3 coding sequence is TGTGCCAGCAGCCTTGAGGGGACAGGGCGGCAGCCCCAGCATTTT.